The 7 T cell receptor beta chains below were found in one sample sequenced in a study of CD8+CD57+ T cells in acquired aplastic anemia. CDR3 and TCR beta VDJ profiling relied on genomic DNA as the template. One entry per CDR3 protein, called by TCRdb with MiXCR from the reads. Of more than 250,000 distinct CDR3 sequences in the sample, 45% to 65% were seen once. Sequenced sample: sorted CD4+, CD8+, or CD8+CD57+ T cells (not recorded which) from PBMCs. Receptor source: a human donor with severe aplastic anemia or a healthy control (not recorded which).

V gene TRBV2 combines with J gene TRBJ1-2; no reliable D call. The CDR3 sequence is 12 residues long. Germline CDR1 reads SNHLY; CDR2 reads FYNNEI. V was trimmed by 8 bases and J by 8 bases, leaving 15 bases between them. The CDR3 sequence: CASLADLGGYTF. CDR3 nucleotide sequence: TGTGCCAGCCTAGCAGATCTGGGGGGCTACACCTTC.

The V call is TRBV2, the J call TRBJ1-1; D possibly corresponds to TRBD1 (6 bases). V lost 2 bases, J lost 0 bases, and 13 bases lay in between. This CDR3 is built from 16 residues. Germline V gives CDR1 SNHLY, CDR2 FYNNEI. The CDR3 DNA is TGTGCCAGCAGTGAACCCCTGGACAGCTTGAACACTGAAGCTTTCTTT. Protein product: CASSEPLDSLNTEAFF.

The rearrangement joins TRBV5-5 to TRBJ1-6, with D unclear. Per the germline V gene, CDR1 is SGHKS and CDR2 is YYEKEE (reference sequence). CDR3 length: 15 residues. The ends were cut back, 4 bases at V and 0 bases at J, with 8 bases in the middle. CDR3 loop: CASSVGSSYNSPLHF. CDR3 in DNA: TGTGCCAGCAGCGTCGGGAGCTCCTATAATTCACCCCTCCACTTT. Combining the CDR3 with reference TRBV5-5 and TRBJ1-6 gives the whole variable domain DAGVTQSPTHLIKTRGQQVTLRCSPISGHKSVSWYQQVLGQGPQFIFQYYEKEERGRGNFPDRFSARQFPNYSSELNVNALLLGDSALYLCASSVGSSYNSPLHFGNGTRLTVT.

This sequence joins TRBV20-1 and TRBJ2-6, with D hard to call. The CDR3 loop spans 15 amino acids. Trimming stripped 0 bases from V and 3 bases from J, with 9 bases between. Per germline, CDR1 DFQATT and CDR2 SNEGSKA (reference sequence). The CDR3 here is CSARDPGDGANVLTF. The CDR3 nucleotides are TGCAGTGCTAGAGATCCAGGAGATGGGGCCAACGTCCTGACTTTC.

The V and J genes are TRBV29-1 and TRBJ1-2, with D unclear. The ends were cut back, 0 bases at V and 13 bases at J, with 15 bases in the middle. Germline V lookup: CDR1 SQVTM, CDR2 ANQGSEA. The CDR3 is made up of 12 amino acids. Here the CDR3 DNA reads TGCAGCGTTGAAGATTCCGGGCCAGCCCCCACCTTC. Protein sequence: CSVEDSGPAPTF.

The chain joins TRBV11-2 to TRBJ2-1; TRBD2 matches at 7 bases. V gave up 6 bases and J gave up 8 bases; unmatched junction bases: 10. The CDR3 has 14 amino acids. Germline V lookup: CDR1 SGHAT, CDR2 FQNNGV. The CDR3 region has the DNA TGTGCCAGCAGTAGGGGAGGGCAGGGCGATGAGCAGTTCTTC. This gives the protein CASSRGGQGDEQFF.

This clonotype was recorded many times. The rearrangement joins TRBV12-3 or TRBV12-4 to TRBJ2-3; D gene ambiguous. The CDR3 is 12 residues long. The V end was cut by 6 bases, the J end by 5 bases, with 9 bases between. CDR3: CASSLHRDTQYF. CDR3 DNA: TGTGCCAGCAGCCTACACAGAGATACGCAGTATTTT.